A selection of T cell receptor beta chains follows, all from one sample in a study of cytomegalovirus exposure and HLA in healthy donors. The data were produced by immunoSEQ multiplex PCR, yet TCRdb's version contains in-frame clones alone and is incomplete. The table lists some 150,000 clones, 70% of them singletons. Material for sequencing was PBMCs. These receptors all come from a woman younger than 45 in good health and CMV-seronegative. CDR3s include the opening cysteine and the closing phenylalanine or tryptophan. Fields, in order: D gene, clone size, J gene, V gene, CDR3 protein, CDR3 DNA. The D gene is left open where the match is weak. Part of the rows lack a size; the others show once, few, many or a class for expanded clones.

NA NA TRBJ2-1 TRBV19 CASSTIEIDNEQFF TGTGCCAGTAGTACTATCGAGATTGACAATGAGCAGTTCTTC
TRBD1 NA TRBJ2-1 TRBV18 CASSPAGTGSNEQFF TGTGCCAGCTCACCGGCCGGGACAGGATCTAATGAGCAGTTCTTC
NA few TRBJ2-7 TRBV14 CASSRPGHSYEQYF TGTGCCAGCAGTCGACCGGGACATTCCTACGAGCAGTACTTC
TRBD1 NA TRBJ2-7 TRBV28 CASSSPTGPYEQYF TGTGCCAGCAGTTCCCCGACAGGGCCCTACGAGCAGTACTTC
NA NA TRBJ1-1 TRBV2 CASQNLNTEAFF TGTGCCAGCCAGAATTTGAACACTGAAGCTTTCTTT
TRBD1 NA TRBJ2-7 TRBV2 CASIFGTGGNEQYF TGTGCCAGCATTTTTGGGACAGGCGGCAACGAGCAGTACTTC
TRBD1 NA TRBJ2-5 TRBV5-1 CASRQGIQETQYF TGCGCCAGCAGACAGGGGATCCAAGAGACCCAGTACTTC
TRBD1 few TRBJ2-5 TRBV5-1 CASSLELGQGIIWYF TGCGCCAGCAGCTTGGAACTCGGACAGGGGATTATTTGGTACTTC
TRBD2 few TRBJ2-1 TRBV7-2 CASSLAENNEQFF TGTGCCAGCAGTCTAGCGGAAAACAATGAGCAGTTCTTC
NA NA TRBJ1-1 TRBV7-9 CASSFAGEGTEAFF TGTGCCAGCAGCTTCGCAGGGGAGGGCACTGAAGCTTTCTTT
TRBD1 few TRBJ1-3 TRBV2 CASKGQGNPGNTIYF TGTGCCAGCAAGGGACAGGGGAATCCTGGAAACACCATATATTTT
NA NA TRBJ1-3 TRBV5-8 CASSLVGGRGNTIYF TGTGCCAGCAGCTTGGTGGGGGGAAGAGGAAACACCATATATTTT
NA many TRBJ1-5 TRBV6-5 CASSPTGLRQPQHF TGTGCCAGCAGCCCTACAGGGTTGAGGCAGCCCCAGCATTTT
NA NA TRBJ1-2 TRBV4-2 CASSQRVQEGNYGYTF TGTGCCAGCAGCCAACGAGTTCAGGAGGGGAACTATGGCTACACCTTC
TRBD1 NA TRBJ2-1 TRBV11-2 CASSLLGQGTVNGQFF TGTGCCAGCAGCTTACTGGGACAGGGGACCGTCAATGGGCAGTTCTTC
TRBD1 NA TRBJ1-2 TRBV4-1 CASSQVGTGDYGYTF TGCGCCAGCAGCCAAGTCGGGACAGGGGACTATGGCTACACCTTC
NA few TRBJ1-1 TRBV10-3 CAISESREGTEAFF TGTGCCATCAGTGAGAGTAGGGAGGGAACTGAAGCTTTCTTT
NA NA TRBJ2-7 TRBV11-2 CASSPISRVSTYEQYF TGTGCCAGCAGCCCCATTTCCAGGGTTTCGACTTACGAGCAGTACTTC
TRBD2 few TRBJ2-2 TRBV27 CASSSGRANTGELFF TGTGCCAGCAGTTCCGGGAGGGCCAACACCGGGGAGCTGTTTTTT
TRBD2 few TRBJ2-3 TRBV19 CASKPAGSTDTQYF TGTGCCAGTAAACCAGCGGGGAGCACAGATACGCAGTATTTT
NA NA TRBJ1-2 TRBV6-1 CASSEGGGSYGYTF TGTGCCAGCAGTGAGGGGGGGGGCAGCTATGGCTACACCTTC
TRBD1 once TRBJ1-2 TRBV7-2 CASSLNRGWDGYTF TGTGCCAGCAGCTTAAACAGGGGGTGGGATGGCTACACCTTC
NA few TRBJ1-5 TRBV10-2 CASSPQGQPQHF TGCGCCAGCAGTCCACAGGGCCAGCCCCAGCATTTT
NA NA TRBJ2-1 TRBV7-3 CASSFDRGGHNEQFF TGTGCCAGCAGCTTCGACAGGGGAGGGCACAATGAGCAGTTCTTC
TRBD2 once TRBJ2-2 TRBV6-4 CASSYSGITNTGELFF TGTGCCAGCAGCTACAGCGGGATTACGAACACCGGGGAGCTGTTTTTT
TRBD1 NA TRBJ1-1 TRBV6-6 CASSYKRQGANEAFF TGTGCCAGCAGTTACAAACGACAGGGGGCGAATGAAGCTTTCTTT
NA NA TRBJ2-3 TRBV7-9 CASSLETVRTDTQYF TGTGCCAGCAGCTTAGAGACAGTTCGCACAGATACGCAGTATTTT
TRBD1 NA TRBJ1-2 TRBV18 CASSPDYKTGAYGYTF TGTGCCAGCTCACCTGACTATAAAACAGGGGCCTATGGCTACACCTTC
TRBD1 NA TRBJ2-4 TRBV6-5 CASSHLRQGPWYF TGTGCCAGCAGCCACCTCAGACAGGGGCCTTGGTACTTC
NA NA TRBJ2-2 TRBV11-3 CASSSASYTGELFF TGTGCCAGCAGCTCCGCGTCTTACACCGGGGAGCTGTTTTTT